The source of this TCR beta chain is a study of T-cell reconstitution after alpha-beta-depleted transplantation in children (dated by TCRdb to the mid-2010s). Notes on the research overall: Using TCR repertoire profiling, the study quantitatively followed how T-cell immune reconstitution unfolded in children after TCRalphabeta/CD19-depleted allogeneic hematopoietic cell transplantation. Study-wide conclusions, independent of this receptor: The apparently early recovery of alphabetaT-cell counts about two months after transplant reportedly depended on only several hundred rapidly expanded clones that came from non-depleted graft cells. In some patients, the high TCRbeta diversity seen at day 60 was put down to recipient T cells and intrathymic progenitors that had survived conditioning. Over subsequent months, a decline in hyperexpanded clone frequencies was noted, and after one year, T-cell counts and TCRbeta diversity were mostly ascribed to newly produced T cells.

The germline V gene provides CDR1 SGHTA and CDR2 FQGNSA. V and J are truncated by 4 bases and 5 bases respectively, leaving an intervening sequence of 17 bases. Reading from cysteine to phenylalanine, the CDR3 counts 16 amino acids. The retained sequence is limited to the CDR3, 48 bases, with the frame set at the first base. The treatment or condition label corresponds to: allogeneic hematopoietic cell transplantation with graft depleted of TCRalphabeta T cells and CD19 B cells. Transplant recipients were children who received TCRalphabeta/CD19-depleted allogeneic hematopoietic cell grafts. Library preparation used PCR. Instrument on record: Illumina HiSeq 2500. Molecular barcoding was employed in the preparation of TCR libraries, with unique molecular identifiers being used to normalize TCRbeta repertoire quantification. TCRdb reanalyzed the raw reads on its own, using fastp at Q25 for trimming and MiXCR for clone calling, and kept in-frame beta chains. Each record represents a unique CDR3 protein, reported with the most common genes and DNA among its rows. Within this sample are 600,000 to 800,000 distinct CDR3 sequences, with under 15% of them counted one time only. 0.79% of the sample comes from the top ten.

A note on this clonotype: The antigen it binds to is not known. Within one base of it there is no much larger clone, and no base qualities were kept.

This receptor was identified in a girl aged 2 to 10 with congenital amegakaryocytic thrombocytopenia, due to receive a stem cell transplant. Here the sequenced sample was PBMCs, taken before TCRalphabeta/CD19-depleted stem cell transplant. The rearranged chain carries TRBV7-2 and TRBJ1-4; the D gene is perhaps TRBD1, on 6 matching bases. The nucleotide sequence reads TGTGCCAGCAGCTCAGACAGGCACCGCACCAATGAAAAACTGTTTTTT. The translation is CASSSDRHRTNEKLFF.